This TCR beta chain was obtained from a study of T-cell memory formation after mild COVID-19. The CDR3 has 16 amino acids. With V trimmed by 3 bases and J by 0 bases, 6 bases remained unmatched. From germline, CDR1 is SGDLS and CDR2 YYNGEE. Remarks on this clonotype: Its target is unknown.

TCRdb re-called the 5' RACE reads through MiXCR, storing one row per CDR3 protein. The profile shows 350,000 to 450,000 distinct CDR3 sequences, 25% to 30% of them singletons. Study-wide results and caveats: Researchers report contracting CD4+ clones mostly in CM and EM, with CD8+ clones in EMRA. Pre-infection memory contained some responding clones, which suggested that cross-reactive memory had joined. Clones that got smaller from day 15 to 85 had even CD4/CD8, while clones growing later tipped toward CD4+.

Sequencing input: PBMCs or a T cell subset sorted from them (not recorded which). The TCR originated in an adult woman who had mild COVID-19 (a few samples of this study predate the infection). Cell type and time point are not known. The chain employs TRBV9 and TRBJ2-1; 7 nucleotides align to TRBD2. Here the CDR3 DNA reads TGTGCCAGCAGCGCCCGACTAGCCGTCTCCTACAATGAGCAGTTCTTC. This sequence encodes CASSARLAVSYNEQFF.